Sequencing of this T cell receptor (beta chain) was carried out in a study of T cell responses to AZD1222 COVID-19 vaccine. Germline V gene sequence: CDR1 MDHEN, CDR2 SYDVKM. Between the trimmed V and J ends, which lost 3 bases and 12 bases, there was a span of 6 bases. The CDR3 runs 11 residues. TCRdb keeps only in-frame clones here, not all; method: immunoSEQ multiplex PCR. The table shows more than 70,000 clones, with approximately 90% occurring only once. The receptor comes from an adult who received the AZD1222 COVID-19 vaccine. The sample here was peripheral blood, taken 28 days after the second AZD1222 dose. The V call is TRBV28, the J call TRBJ1-6; D is unresolved. This chain's CDR3 is CASSLSLPLHF. Written as DNA, the CDR3 is TGTGCCAGCAGTTTGAGTTTACCCCTCCACTTT.